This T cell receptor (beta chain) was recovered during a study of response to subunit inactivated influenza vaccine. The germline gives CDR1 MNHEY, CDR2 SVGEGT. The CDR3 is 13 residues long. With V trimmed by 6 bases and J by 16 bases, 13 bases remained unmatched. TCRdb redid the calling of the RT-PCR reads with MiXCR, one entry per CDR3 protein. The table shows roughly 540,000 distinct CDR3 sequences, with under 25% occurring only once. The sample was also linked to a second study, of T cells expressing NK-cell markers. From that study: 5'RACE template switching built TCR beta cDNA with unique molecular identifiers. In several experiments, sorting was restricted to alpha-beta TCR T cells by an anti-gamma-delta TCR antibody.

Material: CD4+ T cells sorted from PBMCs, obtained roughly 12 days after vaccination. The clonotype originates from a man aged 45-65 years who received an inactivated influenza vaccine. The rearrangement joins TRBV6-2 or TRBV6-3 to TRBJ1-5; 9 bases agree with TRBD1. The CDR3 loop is CASRTGQGVGVHF. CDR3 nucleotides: TGTGCCAGCAGAACGGGACAGGGAGTCGGGGTACATTTT.